These 6 T cell receptor beta chains were all obtained from the same sample, sequenced in a study of control samples from healthy donors and cancer patients. Libraries were prepared by immunoSEQ multiplex PCR; TCRdb keeps only in-frame clonotypes and omits some of them. The sample shows about 22,000 clones, 75% to 85% of them seen only once. Sequenced material: PBMCs. Source of these receptors: a man in his fifties or sixties with head and neck cancer.

J is TRBJ2-1 and V is TRBV5-1, with TRBD1 identical over 9 bases. The CDR3 covers 15 residues. The trim removed 0 bases at V and 7 bases at J, leaving 5 bases unmatched. Germline CDR1 and CDR2: SGHRS and YFSETQ. CDR3 sequence reads: CASSLGQGEWNEQFF. The CDR3 coding sequence is TGCGCCAGCAGCTTGGGACAGGGGGAATGGAATGAGCAGTTCTTC.

The count of this clone is one. Here the CDR3 reads CASSLDSFTDTQYF. The CDR3 DNA follows: TGTGCCAGCAGCCTGGACAGCTTCACAGATACGCAGTATTTT. The V and J genes are TRBV27 and TRBJ2-3, with a weak D call TRBD1 (6 bases). The V end was cut by 6 bases, the J end by 2 bases, with 12 bases between. The germline V gene encodes CDR1 MNHEY and CDR2 SMNVEV (reference sequence). The CDR3 has 14 residues.

The V call is TRBV7-2, the J call TRBJ2-1, with 16 bases that match TRBD2. This CDR3 has 20 residues. V lost 0 bases and J lost 6; bases outside the gene matches: 11. Germline values: CDR1 SGHTA, CDR2 FQGNSA. CDR3: CASSLAPGLAGGPISNEQFF. The CDR3 coding sequence is TGTGCCAGCAGCTTAGCACCGGGACTAGCGGGAGGGCCTATTAGCAATGAGCAGTTCTTC.

The rearrangement links TRBV28 to TRBJ1-5; D is unclear. V lost 3 bases and J lost 4, with 1 base in between. Germline V gene data show CDR1 as MDHEN and CDR2 as SYDVKM. The CDR3 contains 11 residues. CDR3 coding DNA: TGTGCCAGCAGTTTTAATCAGCCCCAGCATTTT. It encodes CASSFNQPQHF.

The rearrangement uses TRBV6-5 and TRBJ2-3, with D tentatively TRBD1 or TRBD2 (6 bases each). The germline V gene encodes CDR1 MNHEY and CDR2 SVGAGI. Trimming shortened V by 0 bases and J by 4 bases, and 11 bases separated the two germline ends. This CDR3 has 15 amino acids. CDR3 sequence (DNA): TGTGCCAGCAGTTACTCGATGGAGGGGGCAGATACGCAGTATTTT. Translating gives CASSYSMEGADTQYF.

V usage is TRBV27 and J usage is TRBJ2-7; no firm D call. V was shortened by 0 bases and J by 2 bases, with 11 bases between the two germline ends. CDR1 MNHEY and CDR2 SMNVEV come from the germline V gene (reference sequence). The CDR3 consists of 15 residues. The CDR3 DNA reads as TGTGCCAGCAGTTTATCTCTAGGTCGGGCCTACGAGCAGTACTTC. Protein sequence: CASSLSLGRAYEQYF.